Below are 30 T cell receptor beta chains sequenced from a single sample in a study of T cells in Graves' hyperthyroidism and ophthalmopathy. The TCR beta CDR3 regions underwent amplification using RNA transcripts as the source. HTBI primers were used for first-round RT-PCR of the TCR CDR3. From the multiplex PCR reads, TCRdb called clonotypes with MiXCR, one entry per CDR3 protein. This sample has 450,000 to 500,000 distinct CDR3 sequences, with 20% to 25% found just once. Sequencing used blood. These receptor sequences come from a woman aged 70 to 79 with Graves' ophthalmopathy.

CDR3 in amino acids: CSARSGSGGEKLFF. The CDR3 DNA sequence: TGCAGTGCTAGATCGGGGTCAGGTGGCGAAAAACTGTTTTTT. V is TRBV20-1 and J is TRBJ1-4; D not resolved. Germline CDR1 DFQATT, CDR2 SNEGSKA (reference sequence). The CDR3 covers 14 residues. V lost 2 bases and J lost 8, with 15 bases in between.

The chain joins TRBV12-3 or TRBV12-4 to TRBJ2-3; unclear D gene. Trimming took off 10 bases at V and 2 bases at J, with 19 bases between the two ends. CDR3 size: 15 residues. CDR3 nucleotide sequence: TGTGCCAACAGCCCCGGACCCCGCCCCACAGATACGCAGTATTTT. The encoded protein is CANSPGPRPTDTQYF.

This clonotype was detected many times. The chain carries TRBV10-3 and TRBJ1-1, with unresolved D. From germline, CDR1 is ENHRY and CDR2 SYGVKD. This CDR3 comprises 13 residues. The ends were cut back, 4 bases at V and 1 base at J, with 7 bases in the middle. The chain's CDR3 is CAISVDPNTEAFF. As DNA, the CDR3 is TGTGCCATCAGTGTGGACCCGAACACTGAAGCTTTCTTT.

The chain links TRBV3-1 to TRBJ1-2, with D tentatively TRBD1 (6 bases). CDR3 length: 16 amino acids. V was cut by 1 base and J by 2 bases, with 14 bases left in between. The germline gives CDR1 LGHDT, CDR2 YNNKEL (reference sequence). CDR3 coding DNA: TGTGCCAGCAGCCAAGCCACCGGGACAACGAACTATGGCTACACCTTC. Protein sequence: CASSQATGTTNYGYTF.

This clonotype has only a few counts. This rearrangement joins TRBV12-3 or TRBV12-4 to TRBJ1-2; 7 nucleotides agree with TRBD1. V shed 3 bases and J 7 bases; nucleotides not matched to a gene: 8. The CDR3 consists of 14 residues. The DNA of the CDR3 is TGTGCCAGCAGTTTCTCGACAGGGTTCGCTGGCTACACCTTC. It is translated as CASSFSTGFAGYTF.

J is TRBJ1-4 and V is TRBV6-1; no clear D. The CDR3 consists of 13 residues. The V end was cut by 8 bases, the J end by 3 bases, with 10 bases between. Germline assignment: CDR1 MNHNS and CDR2 SASEGT. DNA of the CDR3: TGTGCCAGCCAGACATCCGCTAATGAAAAACTGTTTTTT. Protein: CASQTSANEKLFF.

This clonotype was found a few times. The rearrangement joins TRBV12-3 or TRBV12-4 to TRBJ2-2; a possible D gene is TRBD2 (5 bases). V was clipped by 8 bases and J by 5 bases, with 24 bases between them. The CDR3 has 17 amino acids. This CDR3 reads CASCHMVATTDTGELFF. Here the CDR3 DNA reads TGTGCCAGCTGCCACATGGTAGCGACCACGGATACCGGGGAGCTGTTTTTT.

This clonotype was found a few times. The rearrangement uses TRBV24-1 and TRBJ2-5, with D tentatively TRBD2 (6 bases). The V gene lost 4 bases and the J gene lost 2 bases, with 13 bases spanning the gap. This CDR3 has 15 residues. CDR1 and CDR2 from the germline V gene are KGHDR and SFDVKD. The CDR3, as DNA: TGTGCCACCAGTGACCGGATCGGGACTCAAGAGACCCAGTACTTC. It translates to CATSDRIGTQETQYF.

This clonotype was found a few times. The chain employs TRBV29-1 and TRBJ2-5; D not certain. The CDR3 is made up of 10 amino acids. Trimming pared 4 bases from V and 5 bases from J, leaving 5 bases between. The germline CDR1 and CDR2 sequences are SQVTM and ANQGSEA. The CDR3 spells CSVGLETQYF. The CDR3 DNA reads TGCAGCGTTGGTCTGGAGACCCAGTACTTC.

The CDR3 coding sequence is TGTGCCAGCAGTTTGAGCCATAGGCAATATCAAGCTTTCTTT. Its protein product is CASSLSHRQYQAFF. The genes are TRBV12-3 or TRBV12-4 and TRBJ1-1; D not certain. V shed 3 bases and J shed 9 bases, with 17 bases lying between them. This CDR3 region has 14 residues.

Many counts were recorded for this clonotype. The chain has TRBV28 and TRBJ1-2, with 7 bases lining up with TRBD1. Germline-derived CDR1 and CDR2 are MDHEN and SYDVKM. The CDR3 runs 14 residues. After removal of 3 bases from V and 4 bases from J, the junction contained 5 bases not matched to a gene. As DNA, the CDR3 is TGTGCCAGCAGTTTGGGGACAGTCCTCTATGGCTACACCTTC. Its protein is CASSLGTVLYGYTF.

This chain joins TRBV7-8 and TRBJ2-2; D perhaps matches TRBD2 (5 bases). CDR1 and CDR2 (germline): SGHVS, FQNEAQ. Trimming took off 1 base at V and 3 bases at J, with 9 bases between the two ends. This CDR3 has 15 amino acids. DNA for the CDR3: TGTGCCAGCAGCTTAGTACTAGTGGACACCGGGGAGCTGTTTTTT. It encodes CASSLVLVDTGELFF.

The chain joins TRBV28 to TRBJ1-2; 8 nucleotides agree with TRBD1. This CDR3 comprises 13 residues. The germline V gene has CDR1 MDHEN and CDR2 SYDVKM. The CDR3, as DNA: TGTGCAGTATGGACAGGGCAAGACAATGGCTACACCTTC. Protein: CAVWTGQDNGYTF.

This clonotype has at least ten counts. The chain recombines TRBV29-1 with TRBJ1-1; TRBD1 matches 7 bases. Germline CDR1 is SQVTM and CDR2 is ANQGSEA. The CDR3 totals 13 residues. V was clipped by 7 bases and J by 0 bases; unmatched bases: 5. In nucleotides, the CDR3 is TGCAGCGAACACAGGGGCGTGAACACTGAAGCTTTCTTT. This translates into CSEHRGVNTEAFF.

Concerning this clonotype: A much larger clone lies a single base off, so this may be a read error. CDR3 loop: CASSQSPSGSYTLF. The CDR3 bases are TGTGCCAGCAGTCAGTCGCCGTCGGGCTCCTATACTCTCTTT. The chain has TRBV12-3 or TRBV12-4 and TRBJ1-1; no firm D call. CDR3 size: 14 residues.

This clonotype has a count of ten or more. The CDR3 DNA reads as TGTGCCAGCAGTTTATTTGCTCAGGGGTCGGGGCAGCCCCAGCATTTT. It is translated as CASSLFAQGSGQPQHF. The chain has TRBV28 and TRBJ1-5; TRBD1 is a possible D gene (6 bases). The ends were cut back, 1 base at V and 7 bases at J, with 17 bases in the middle. The length of the CDR3 is 16 residues. Looked up from germline, CDR1 is MDHEN and CDR2 is SYDVKM.

This CDR3 is CASSELVGVGTGELFF. The CDR3 nucleotides are TGCGCCAGCAGTGAGCTCGTCGGTGTTGGCACCGGGGAGCTGTTTTTT. The chain employs TRBV10-2 and TRBJ2-2; no clear D gene. CDR1 WSHSY and CDR2 SAAADI come from the germline V gene. The CDR3 length is 16 residues. Trimming removed 2 bases at V and 4 bases at J, with 14 bases between.

V is TRBV5-6 and J is TRBJ2-1; 9 positions match TRBD1. The CDR3 is made up of 13 amino acids. V shed 0 bases and J 15 bases; nucleotides not matched to a gene: 7. Germline lookup yields CDR1 SGHDT and CDR2 YYEEEE. CDR3 coding DNA: TGTGCCAGCAGCTTGGGGTGGGGGACAGGGAGGTTCTTC. Amino acid sequence: CASSLGWGTGRFF. The full variable domain, with the rest looked up from reference TRBV5-6 and TRBJ2-1, is DAGVTQSPTHLIKTRGQQVTLRCSPKSGHDTVSWYQQALGQGPQFIFQYYEEEERQRGNFPDRFSGHQFPNYSSELNVNALLLGDSALYLCASSLGWGTGRFFGPGTRLTVL.

This clonotype was seen ten or more times. This chain connects TRBV12-5 to TRBJ2-1; 13 bases agree with TRBD2. The germline V gene encodes CDR1 LGHNT and CDR2 FRNRAP. The V segment lost 6 bases and the J segment 10 bases; nucleotides outside the gene matches: 12. CDR3 length: 16 residues. The CDR3 loop is CASGYAGLAGAREQFF. CDR3 nucleotide sequence: TGTGCTAGTGGCTACGCCGGACTAGCGGGAGCTCGAGAGCAGTTCTTC.

This clonotype was seen only a few times. V is TRBV7-9 and J is TRBJ1-1; the match to TRBD1 covers 8 bases. Trimming took 0 bases from V and 12 from J; bases not matched to a gene: 6. The CDR3 consists of 13 residues. CDR1 is SEHNR and CDR2 is FQNEAQ in the germline V gene (reference sequence). The CDR3 DNA follows: TGTGCCAGCAGCTTAGCGCACGGGGACAGGTCTTTCTTT. It is translated as CASSLAHGDRSFF.

This chain joins TRBV28 and TRBJ2-7; 10 bases agree with TRBD1. The germline gives CDR1 MDHEN, CDR2 SYDVKM. The J segment lost 7 bases and the V segment lost 4 bases, leaving 10 bases of the junction unmatched. The CDR3 has 15 residues. The CDR3 sequence: CASSSPRQGAQEQYF. CDR3 sequence (DNA): TGTGCCAGCAGTTCTCCTCGACAGGGGGCTCAAGAGCAGTACTTC.

This clonotype turned up a few times. The chain uses TRBV6-2 or TRBV6-3 and TRBJ1-1; D is undetermined. Germline V gene lookup returns CDR1 MNHEY and CDR2 SVGEGT. Trimming cost V 6 bases and J 1 base, with 9 bases left between them. This CDR3 comprises 13 residues. The CDR3 protein is CASRDVWNTEAFF. The CDR3 DNA follows: TGTGCCAGCAGGGATGTTTGGAACACTGAAGCTTTCTTT.

This clonotype was seen ten or more times. The rearrangement uses TRBV20-1 and TRBJ2-1; no reliable D call. The CDR3 consists of 14 residues. Germline V gives CDR1 DFQATT, CDR2 SNEGSKA (reference sequence). V was clipped by 2 bases and J by 10 bases, with 18 bases between them. This CDR3 reads CSARSGVSQWEQFF. The CDR3 DNA sequence: TGCAGTGCTAGATCTGGGGTGAGCCAATGGGAGCAGTTCTTC.

This chain connects TRBV12-3 or TRBV12-4 to TRBJ2-7; D remains unclear. The CDR3 contains 12 residues. V was pared by 3 bases and J by 6 bases, with 9 bases between. CDR3 DNA: TGTGCCAGCAGTTTGTGGCCGACCGAGCAGTACTTC. Encoded protein: CASSLWPTEQYF.

This clonotype appeared a few times. V usage is TRBV6-9 and J usage is TRBJ2-2; D gene ambiguous. V shed 3 bases and J shed 7 bases, with 12 bases lying between them. The CDR3 loop spans 14 amino acids. The germline V gene has CDR1 MNHGY and CDR2 SVAAGI. DNA for the CDR3: TGTGCCAGCAGTTACCCGTCGACGCTCGGGGAGCTGTTTTTT. Translating gives CASSYPSTLGELFF.

V usage is TRBV10-3 and J usage is TRBJ1-5, with D perhaps TRBD1 (5 bases). V was clipped by 2 bases and J by 6 bases, with 8 bases between them. Germline V gives CDR1 ENHRY, CDR2 SYGVKD. The CDR3 is made up of 13 amino acids. CDR3 in DNA: TGTGCCATCAGTGAGAATGGGGGTCAGCCCCAGCATTTT. This translates into CAISENGGQPQHF.

This clonotype was detected ten times or more. CDR3 bases: TGTGCCAGCAGCCAAGGCTCCAGGTACAATGAAGCTTTCTTT. Translation gives CASSQGSRYNEAFF. This sequence joins TRBV3-1 and TRBJ1-1, with D uncertain. V lost 1 base and J 7 bases, leaving 13 bases between the germline ends. This CDR3 is built from 14 residues. Germline CDR1 LGHDT, CDR2 YNNKEL (reference sequence).

This chain connects TRBV30 to TRBJ1-2; D unresolved. Trimming left V 2 bases short and J 4 bases short, with 8 bases between. This CDR3 has 12 amino acids. From germline, CDR1 is GTSNPN and CDR2 SVGIG (reference sequence). CDR3 region: CAWSLTGYGYTF. In nucleotides, the CDR3 is TGTGCCTGGAGTCTAACGGGCTATGGCTACACCTTC.

This clonotype was counted a few times. The genes are TRBV9 and TRBJ2-7; D could derive from TRBD1 or TRBD2 (5 bases each). The CDR3 is made up of 14 amino acids. The V gene's germline CDR1 is SGDLS and CDR2 YYNGEE. V gave up 4 bases and J gave up 6 bases, with 17 bases separating them. The CDR3 nucleotides read TGTGCCAGCAGCCAAGAGGGGAGAATCAGCGAGCAGTACTTC. This encodes CASSQEGRISEQYF.

This chain connects TRBV9 to TRBJ2-7; 8 bases match TRBD1. This CDR3 contains 14 residues. Germline loops: CDR1 SGDLS, CDR2 YYNGEE. With 2 bases clipped from V and 2 bases from J, the junction kept 3 bases outside the gene matches. In nucleotides, the CDR3 is TGTGCCAGCAGCGTCCGGGACAGGACCTACGAGCAGTACTTC. Its protein product is CASSVRDRTYEQYF.